The following is a TCR beta chain sequence with its context. This sample was included in a study of blood T cell repertoires in COVID-19. Study as a whole: Material from acute and convalescent COVID-19 was sourced from the United States, Italy and Spain. PBMCs, B-cell-depleted T cells, or T cells were the source of the cDNA or gDNA that made up the material.

In the source study's methods: Quantification of nucleated cells was approximated via reference gene primer amplification. Sequenced by immunoSEQ multiplex PCR; TCRdb stores in-frame clones only, minus some. V and J calls and clone size are those listed in that table; D and trimming were worked out from the DNA. The sample records under 300,000 clones, 70% to 90% being singletons. Sequencing was carried out using peripheral blood. This sequence originates from a woman in her seventies with acute or convalescent COVID-19.

This CDR3 reads CASSPQTAGELFF. The CDR3 nucleotides are TGTGCCAGCAGCCCACAGACAGCCGGGGAGCTGTTTTTT. V is TRBV7-2 and J is TRBJ2-2; D is perhaps TRBD1 (5 bases). V dropped 5 bases and J dropped 6 bases, with 10 bases sitting between them. From germline, CDR1 is SGHTA and CDR2 FQGNSA. The CDR3 has 13 residues.